The entry below describes one T cell receptor (beta chain). No cognate antigen has been identified for it. Base qualities were left out, and no much larger clone turns up one base away. This record comes from a study of T cell clonotyping in hematopoietic cell transplantation (dated by TCRdb to 2020 to 2022). Background for the entire study: Pretransplant samples from recipients were collected after cytoreduction. A total of over 130 blood samples were gathered in the study from over 30 consecutive transplant recipients along with their related donors. Patients were recruited between September 2015 and January 2017 and followed until September 2020 or death. The full study reports these points: Recipient TCR diversity fell after transplant, with pathologically expanded clonotypes rising progressively from day 30 to day 180. Just a small fraction of recipient repertoires overlapped with donor repertoires, and more than 97% appeared de novo at the given depth. Donor and pretransplant recipient Inverse Simpson Index values predicted broader posttransplant TCR repertoire diversity. The sample size was limited, and CD4 and CD8 repertoire contributions could not be separated because cells were not sorted.

The sample's time point label, decoded: recipient sample about 28 days before transplant, after cytoreduction. Recipient blood was collected about 28 days before transplant and at days 30, 100 and 180 after transplant. Nuclei Lysis Solution was used to extract genomic DNA from fresh or cryopreserved unfractionated peripheral blood mononuclear cells. TCR beta CDR3 regions were amplified from genomic DNA with the immunoSEQ assay, a bias-controlled multiplex PCR using V- and J-specific primers. A second PCR step added a proprietary barcode and Illumina adapter sequences to the CDR3 amplicons. An Illumina MiSeq instrument was used to sequence the CDR3 libraries. Turning to the authors' computational methods: Export and quality control were done with immunoSEQ Analyzer 3.0, while downstream analyses used R Bioconductor and Immunarch. Only productive rearrangements in the normalized downsampled data set were used to calculate repertoire metrics. In the normalized cohort, a clonotype counted as pathologically expanded if the clonotype was larger than 5 templates. Repertoire diversity was measured with the Inverse Simpson Index. CMV-specificity analyses were carried out on the non-normalized data set to capture all clonotypes. TCRdb re-hosts the immuneACCESS table, in-frame sequences only. Its copies lack some clones; in the studies checked, an unresolved V gene accounts for under half of them, and the cause for the rest is not known. The V and J calls and clone size were taken over from that table, and D and trimming were inferred from the DNA. The sample table contains roughly 48,000 clones; only one count was recorded for approximately 80% of them. Around 5.3% of the sample belongs to the ten largest clones.

From the cysteine through the phenylalanine, the CDR3 covers 17 amino acids. Just the 51-base CDR3 DNA is kept, in frame starting at base 1. CDR1 is given as MNHNS and CDR2 as SASEGT, both from the germline V gene. V has 1 base trimmed and J has 4 bases trimmed; junction bases matching no gene number 5. The sample here was peripheral blood mononuclear cells, taken before stem cell transplant. The receptor was isolated from a man aged 55 to 69 with myelodysplastic syndrome. Some clones in this sample may be carry-over from other donors' samples. This sequence uses TRBV6-1 and TRBJ1-3; 12 bases in the middle match TRBD1. The DNA reads as follows: TGTGCCAGCAGTGAAGAAGGGACAGGGGGCAACGGAAACACCATATATTTT. The encoded protein is CASSEEGTGGNGNTIYF.